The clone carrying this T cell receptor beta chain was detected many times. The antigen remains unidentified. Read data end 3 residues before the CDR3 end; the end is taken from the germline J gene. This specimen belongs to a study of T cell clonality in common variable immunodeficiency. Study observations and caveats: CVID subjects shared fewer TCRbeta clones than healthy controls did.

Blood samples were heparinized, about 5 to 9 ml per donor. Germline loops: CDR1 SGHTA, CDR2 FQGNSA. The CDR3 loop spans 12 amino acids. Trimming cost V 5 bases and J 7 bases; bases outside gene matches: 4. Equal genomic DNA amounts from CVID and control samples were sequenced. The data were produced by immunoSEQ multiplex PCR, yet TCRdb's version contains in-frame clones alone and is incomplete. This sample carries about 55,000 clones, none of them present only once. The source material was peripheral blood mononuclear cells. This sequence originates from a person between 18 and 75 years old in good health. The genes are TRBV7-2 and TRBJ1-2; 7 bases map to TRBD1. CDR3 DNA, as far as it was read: TGTGCCAGCAGCGTATACAGGGGTGGC. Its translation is CASSVYRGG. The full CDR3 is CASSVYRGGYTF.